This TCR beta chain was sequenced in a study of T cell responses to AZD1222 COVID-19 vaccine. The table came from immunoSEQ multiplex PCR; TCRdb's copy has only in-frame clones and leaves some out. This table has approximately 100,000 clones, more than 90% appearing once. V was clipped by 6 bases and J by 10 bases; unmatched bases: 6. The CDR3 contains 11 residues. CDR1 and CDR2 (germline): DFQATT, SNEGSKA (reference sequence). This material consisted of peripheral blood, taken on day 0 of AZD1222 vaccination. This chain joins TRBV20-1 and TRBJ2-1, with TRBD1 matching over 7 bases. This receptor was identified in an adult in good health. The chain's CDR3 is CSATGVGEQFF. CDR3 nucleotides: TGCAGTGCCACAGGGGTAGGGGAGCAGTTCTTC.